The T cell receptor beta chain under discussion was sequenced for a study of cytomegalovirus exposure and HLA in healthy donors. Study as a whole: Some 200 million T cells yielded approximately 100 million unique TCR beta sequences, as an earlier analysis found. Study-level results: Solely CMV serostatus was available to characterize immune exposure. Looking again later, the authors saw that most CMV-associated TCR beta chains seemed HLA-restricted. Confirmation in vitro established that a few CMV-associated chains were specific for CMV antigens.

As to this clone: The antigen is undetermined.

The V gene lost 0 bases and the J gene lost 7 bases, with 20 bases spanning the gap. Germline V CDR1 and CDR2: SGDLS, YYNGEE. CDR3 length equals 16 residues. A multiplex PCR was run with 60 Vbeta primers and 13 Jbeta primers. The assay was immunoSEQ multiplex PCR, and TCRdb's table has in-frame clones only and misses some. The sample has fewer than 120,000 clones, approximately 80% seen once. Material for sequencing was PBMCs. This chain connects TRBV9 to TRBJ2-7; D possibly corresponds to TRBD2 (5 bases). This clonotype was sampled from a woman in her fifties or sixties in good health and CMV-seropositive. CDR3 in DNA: TGTGCCAGCAGCGTAGAAGGTAGCGCCCACCGGAGGGAGCAGTACTTC. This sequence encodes CASSVEGSAHRREQYF.